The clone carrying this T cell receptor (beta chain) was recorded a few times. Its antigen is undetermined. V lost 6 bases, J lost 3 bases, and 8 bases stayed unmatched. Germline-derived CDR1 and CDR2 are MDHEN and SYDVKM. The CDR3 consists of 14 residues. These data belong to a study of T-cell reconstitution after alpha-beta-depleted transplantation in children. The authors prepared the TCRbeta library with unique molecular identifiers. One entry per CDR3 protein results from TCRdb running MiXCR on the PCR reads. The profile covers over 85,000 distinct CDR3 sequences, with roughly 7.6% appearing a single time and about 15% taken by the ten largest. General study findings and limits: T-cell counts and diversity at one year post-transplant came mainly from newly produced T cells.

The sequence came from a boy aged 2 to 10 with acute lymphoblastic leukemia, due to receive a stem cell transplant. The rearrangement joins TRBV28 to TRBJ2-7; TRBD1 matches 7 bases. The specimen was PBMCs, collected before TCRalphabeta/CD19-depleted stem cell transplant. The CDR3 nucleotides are TGTGCCAGCAGCAACCGGGACAGTCGCTACGAGCAGTACTTC. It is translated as CASSNRDSRYEQYF.